This TCR beta chain was captured in a study of Ad26.COV2.S vaccination and SARS-CoV-2 variants. Across the whole study: Donor allocation was to the COV1001 Ad26.COV2.S trial arm. Study-wide points: Non-spike TCR breadth showed similarity between vaccine and placebo recipients. Analyses of TCR breadth and depth may have underestimated total T cell responses.

The treatment is: approximately 18 received Ad26.COV2.S at low or high dose, single or two shots; about 5 received placebo; per-sample allocation not given. It was on day 63 after the first vaccine or placebo injection that samples were taken. Wuhan-strain SARS-CoV-2 spike was expressed by the Ad26 vector that made up the vaccine. Clones were read by immunoSEQ multiplex PCR, and TCRdb kept only the in-frame ones, dropping some. The sample shows around 380,000 clones, roughly nine tenths of them seen only once. To note about this clone: Its antigen is not identified.

The CDR3 contains 15 residues. Trimming left V 5 bases short and J 4 bases short, with 15 bases between. Germline CDR1 is SGHVS and CDR2 is FQNEAQ. Sample: peripheral blood, taken in a trial of Ad26.COV2.S vaccine versus placebo. V is TRBV7-8 and J is TRBJ1-3, with D perhaps matching TRBD1 (6 bases). This clonotype was sampled from a person between 18 and 65 years old who received the Ad26.COV2.S COVID-19 vaccine or a placebo. The CDR3 here is CASSPTGFGGNTIYF. The CDR3 bases are TGTGCCAGCAGCCCCACAGGGTTTGGGGGAAACACCATATATTTT.